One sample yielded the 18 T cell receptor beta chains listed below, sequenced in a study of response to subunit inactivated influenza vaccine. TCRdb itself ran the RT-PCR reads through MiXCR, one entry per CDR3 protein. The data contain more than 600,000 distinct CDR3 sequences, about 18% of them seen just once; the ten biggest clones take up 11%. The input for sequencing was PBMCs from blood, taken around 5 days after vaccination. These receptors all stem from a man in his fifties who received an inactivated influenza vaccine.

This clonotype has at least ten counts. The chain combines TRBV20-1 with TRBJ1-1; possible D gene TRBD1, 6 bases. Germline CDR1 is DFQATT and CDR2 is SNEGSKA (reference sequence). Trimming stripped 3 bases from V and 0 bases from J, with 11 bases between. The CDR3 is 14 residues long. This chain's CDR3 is CSARSGGLNTEAFF. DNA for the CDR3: TGCAGTGCTAGGTCCGGGGGGCTGAACACTGAAGCTTTCTTT.

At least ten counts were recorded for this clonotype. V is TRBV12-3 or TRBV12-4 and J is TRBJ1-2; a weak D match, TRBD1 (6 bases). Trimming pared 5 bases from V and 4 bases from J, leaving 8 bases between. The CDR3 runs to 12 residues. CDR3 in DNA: TGTGCCAGCAGTCAACAGGGCTATGGCTACACCTTC. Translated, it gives CASSQQGYGYTF.

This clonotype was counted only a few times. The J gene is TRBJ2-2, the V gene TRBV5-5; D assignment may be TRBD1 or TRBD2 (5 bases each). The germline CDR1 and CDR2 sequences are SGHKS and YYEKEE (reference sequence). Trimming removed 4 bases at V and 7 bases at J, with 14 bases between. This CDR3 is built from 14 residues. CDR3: CASSPTRGIGELFF. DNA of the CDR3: TGTGCCAGCAGCCCTACCCGGGGCATCGGGGAGCTGTTTTTT.

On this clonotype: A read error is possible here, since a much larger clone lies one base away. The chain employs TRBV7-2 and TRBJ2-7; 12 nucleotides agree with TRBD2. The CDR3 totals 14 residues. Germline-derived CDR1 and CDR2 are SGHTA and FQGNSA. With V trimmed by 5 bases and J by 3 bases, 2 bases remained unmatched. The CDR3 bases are TGTGCCAGCAGCCGGACTAGCGGGAACTACGAGCAGTACTTC. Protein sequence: CASSRTSGNYEQYF.

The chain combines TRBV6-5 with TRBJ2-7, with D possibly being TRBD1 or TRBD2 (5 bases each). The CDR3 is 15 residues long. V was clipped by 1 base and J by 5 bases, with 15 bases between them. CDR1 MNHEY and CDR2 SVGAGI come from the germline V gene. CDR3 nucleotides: TGTGCCAGCAGTTACTGGCTAGCTGGGACCAACGAGCAGTACTTC. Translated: CASSYWLAGTNEQYF.

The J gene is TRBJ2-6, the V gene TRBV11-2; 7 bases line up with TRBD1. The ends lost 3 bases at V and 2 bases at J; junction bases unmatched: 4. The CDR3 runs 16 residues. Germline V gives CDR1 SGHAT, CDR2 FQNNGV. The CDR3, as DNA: TGTGCCAGCAGCTTCCAGACAGGGCCTGGGGCCAACGTCCTGACTTTC. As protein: CASSFQTGPGANVLTF.

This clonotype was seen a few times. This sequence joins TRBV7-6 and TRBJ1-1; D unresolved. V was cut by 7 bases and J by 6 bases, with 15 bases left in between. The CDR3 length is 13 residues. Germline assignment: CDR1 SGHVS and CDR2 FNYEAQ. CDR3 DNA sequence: TGTGCCAGCACCCCCCTAGAGGGCTCTGAAGCTTTCTTT. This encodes CASTPLEGSEAFF.

The CDR3: CASSSTDGGRNTQYF. Here the CDR3 DNA reads TGTGCCAGCAGTTCAACGGACGGAGGCCGTAATACGCAGTATTTT. V and J are TRBV2 and TRBJ2-3; a weak D match, TRBD2 (5 bases). V was cut by 5 bases and J by 7 bases, with 19 bases left in between. CDR3 length: 15 amino acids. Germline V gene data show CDR1 as SNHLY and CDR2 as FYNNEI. Full variable domain (remainder filled in from reference TRBV2 and TRBJ2-3): EPEVTQTPSHQVTQMGQEVILRCVPISNHLYFYWYRQILGQKVEFLVSFYNNEISEKSEIFDDQFSVERPDGSNFTLKIRSTKLEDSAMYFCASSSTDGGRNTQYFGPGTRLTVL.

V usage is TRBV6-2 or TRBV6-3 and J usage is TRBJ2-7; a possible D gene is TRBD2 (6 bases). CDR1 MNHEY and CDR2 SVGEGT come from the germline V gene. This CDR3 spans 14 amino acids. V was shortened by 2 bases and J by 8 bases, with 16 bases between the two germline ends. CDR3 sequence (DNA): TGTGCCAGCAGTTACATCGCGGGATTAGTGAAGCAGTACTTC. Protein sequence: CASSYIAGLVKQYF.

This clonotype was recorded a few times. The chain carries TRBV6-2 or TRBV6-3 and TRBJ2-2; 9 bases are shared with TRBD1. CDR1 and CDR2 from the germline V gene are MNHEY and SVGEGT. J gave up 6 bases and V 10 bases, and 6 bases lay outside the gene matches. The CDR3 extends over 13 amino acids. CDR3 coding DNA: TGTGCCACCAGGGACAGGGTATCCGGGGAGCTGTTTTTT. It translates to CATRDRVSGELFF.

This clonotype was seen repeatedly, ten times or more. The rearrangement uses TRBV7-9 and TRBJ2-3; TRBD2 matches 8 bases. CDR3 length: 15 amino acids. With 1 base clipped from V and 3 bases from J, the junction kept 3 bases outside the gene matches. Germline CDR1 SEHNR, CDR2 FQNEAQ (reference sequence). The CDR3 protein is CASSLVAGGTDTQYF. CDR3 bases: TGTGCCAGCAGCTTAGTCGCGGGGGGAACAGATACGCAGTATTTT.

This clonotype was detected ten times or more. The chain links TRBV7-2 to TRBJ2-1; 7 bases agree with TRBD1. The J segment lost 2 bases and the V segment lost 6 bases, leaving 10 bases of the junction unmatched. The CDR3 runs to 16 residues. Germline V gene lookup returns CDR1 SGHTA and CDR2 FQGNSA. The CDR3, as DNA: TGTGCCAGCAGTCTGGATCCGCAGGGGGCCTACAATGAGCAGTTCTTC. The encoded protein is CASSLDPQGAYNEQFF.

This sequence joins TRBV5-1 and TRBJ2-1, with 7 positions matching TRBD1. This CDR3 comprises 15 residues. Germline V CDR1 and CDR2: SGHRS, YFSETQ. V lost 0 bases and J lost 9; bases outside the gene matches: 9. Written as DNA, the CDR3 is TGCGCCAGCAGCTTGGAGGCAGGGGGATCGGTTGAGCAGTTCTTC. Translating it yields CASSLEAGGSVEQFF.

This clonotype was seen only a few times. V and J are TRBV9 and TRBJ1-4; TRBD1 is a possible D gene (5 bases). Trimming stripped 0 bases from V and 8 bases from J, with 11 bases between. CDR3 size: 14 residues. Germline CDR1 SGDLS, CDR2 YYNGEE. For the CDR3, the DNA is TGTGCCAGCAGCGTAGATCCCCGACAGGAAAAACTGTTTTTT. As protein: CASSVDPRQEKLFF.

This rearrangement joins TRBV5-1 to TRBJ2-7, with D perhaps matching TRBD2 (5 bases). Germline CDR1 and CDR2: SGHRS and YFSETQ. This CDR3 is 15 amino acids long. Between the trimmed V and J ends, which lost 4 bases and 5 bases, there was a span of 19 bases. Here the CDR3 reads CASSPSGLFLHEQYF. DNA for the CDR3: TGCGCCAGCAGCCCGTCCGGACTTTTTCTCCACGAGCAGTACTTC.

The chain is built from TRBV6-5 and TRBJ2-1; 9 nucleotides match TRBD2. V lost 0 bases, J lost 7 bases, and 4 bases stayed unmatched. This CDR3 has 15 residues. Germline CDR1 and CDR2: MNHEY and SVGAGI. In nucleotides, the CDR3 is TGTGCCAGCAGTTACTCGTCTAGCGGGGAGAATGAGCAGTTCTTC. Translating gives CASSYSSSGENEQFF.

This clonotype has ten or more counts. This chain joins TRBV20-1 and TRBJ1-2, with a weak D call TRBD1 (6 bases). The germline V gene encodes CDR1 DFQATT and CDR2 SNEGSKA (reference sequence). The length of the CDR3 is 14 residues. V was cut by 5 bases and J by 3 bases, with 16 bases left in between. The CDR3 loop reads CSAPWTANYYGYTF. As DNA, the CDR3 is TGCAGTGCTCCCTGGACAGCCAATTACTATGGCTACACCTTC.

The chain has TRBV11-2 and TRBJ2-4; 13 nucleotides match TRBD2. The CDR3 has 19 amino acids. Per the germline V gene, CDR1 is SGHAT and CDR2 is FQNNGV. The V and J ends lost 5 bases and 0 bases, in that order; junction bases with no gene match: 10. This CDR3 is CASSAGTSGVYLAKNIQYF. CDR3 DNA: TGTGCCAGCAGCGCCGGGACTAGCGGGGTTTATTTAGCCAAAAACATTCAGTACTTC. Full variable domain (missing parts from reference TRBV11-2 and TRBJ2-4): EAGVAQSPRYKIIEKRQSVAFWCNPISGHATLYWYQQILGQGPKLLIQFQNNGVVDDSQLPKDRFSAERLKGVDSTLKIQPAKLEDSAVYLCASSAGTSGVYLAKNIQYFGAGTRLSVL.